This is a list of T cell receptor beta chains from one sample in a study of CD8+CD57+ T cells in acquired aplastic anemia. One entry per CDR3 protein results from TCRdb running MiXCR on the reads. Seen here are roughly 180,000 distinct CDR3 sequences, 64% observed once, and the top ten hold 40% to 55%. The sequencing input was sorted CD4+, CD8+, or CD8+CD57+ T cells (not recorded which) from PBMCs. All receptors derive from a human donor with severe aplastic anemia or a healthy control (not recorded which). Both conserved end residues are part of each CDR3. D genes are given only for firm matches. Size is omitted from some rows. Given values are once, few, many or a class for expanded clones.

abundance,v_gene,j_gene,d_gene,CDR3nt,CDR3aa
.,TRBV6-1,TRBJ1-4,.,TGTGCCAGCGGCCGGGAAAAACTGTTTTTT,CASGREKLFF
.,TRBV12-3/TRBV12-4,TRBJ2-7,.,TGTGCCAGCAGGCGAACAGGGGAGGGACTCTACGAGCAGTACTTC,CASRRTGEGLYEQYF
.,TRBV7-8,TRBJ1-6,TRBD1,TGTGCCAGCAGCTTAGCGATGACAGGGGGTAATTCACCCCTCCACTTT,CASSLAMTGGNSPLHF
.,TRBV2,TRBJ2-5,.,TGTGCCAGCAGTGAAGCGCTTCATGGGGATTGGGAGACCCAGTACTTC,CASSEALHGDWETQYF
.,TRBV24-1,TRBJ1-1,TRBD1,TGCGCCACCAGTGAAACAGGGGGCAAGGACACTGAAGCTTTCTTT,CATSETGGKDTEAFF
.,TRBV24-1,TRBJ2-5,.,TGTGCCACCAGTGAAACTCGGGGGGCCAGGGGGGAGACCCAGTACTTC,CATSETRGARGETQYF
once,TRBV12-3/TRBV12-4,TRBJ2-3,TRBD2,TGTGCCAGCAGTCCTAGACAGCGGGAGACGGATACGCAGTATTTT,CASSPRQRETDTQYF
.,TRBV7-9,TRBJ2-2,.,TGTGCCAGCAGCTTGGCAGGATACAGAGCCGGGGAGCTGTTTTTT,CASSLAGYRAGELFF
once,TRBV9,TRBJ1-2,.,TGTGCCAGCAGCGTAGATGCCAATGGCTACACCTTC,CASSVDANGYTF
many,TRBV7-6,TRBJ2-2,TRBD1,TGTGCCAGCAGCTCGGGACAGTCGAACACCGGGGAGCTGTTTTTT,CASSSGQSNTGELFF
.,TRBV20-1,TRBJ2-7,.,TGCAGTGCGTCGAGGTCTAAGGCCCCAAGCTCCTACGAGCAGTACTTC,CSASRSKAPSSYEQYF
.,TRBV12-5,TRBJ2-7,.,TGTGCTAGTGGTTTGGTACTGTTC,CASGLVLF
.,TRBV10-3,TRBJ2-3,.,TGTGCCATCAGTGAACTAGCCCTAAGCACAGATACGCAGTATTTT,CAISELALSTDTQYF
once,TRBV20-1,TRBJ1-3,.,TGCAGTGCTCTAACAGGGTCTGGAAACACCATATATTTT,CSALTGSGNTIYF
many,TRBV19,TRBJ2-2,.,TGTGCCAGTAGTATAGATTCTAGGGACTTTCACTCGAACACCGGGGAGCTGTTTTTT,CASSIDSRDFHSNTGELFF
.,TRBV11-3,TRBJ2-7,TRBD2,TGTGCCAGCAGCTCCATTATGGGGCTAGCGGGGGCCTACGAGCAGTACTTC,CASSSIMGLAGAYEQYF
many,TRBV11-1,TRBJ1-2,.,TGTGCCAGCAGTGAGGGGAGCTATGGCTACACCTTC,CASSEGSYGYTF
.,TRBV25-1,TRBJ1-1,.,TGTGCCAGCAGGTCAGCGAACACTGAAGCTTTCTTT,CASRSANTEAFF
many,TRBV19,TRBJ1-1,TRBD1,TGTGCCAGTAGTATCGGGACAGGTATGAACACTGAAGCTTTCTTT,CASSIGTGMNTEAFF
few,TRBV24-1,TRBJ1-3,.,TGTGCCACCACTGAGGTCCTCTCTGGAAACACCATATATTTT,CATTEVLSGNTIYF
.,TRBV5-1,TRBJ2-1,TRBD2,TGCGCCAGCAGAACGGGAGGGCCGGGAGATGAGCAGTTCTTC,CASRTGGPGDEQFF
.,TRBV19,TRBJ1-5,.,TGTGCCAGTAGTACGCTGGGTCAGCCCCAGCATTTT,CASSTLGQPQHF
.,TRBV20-1,TRBJ2-1,TRBD2,TGCAGTGCGACGGGACTAACGAGCTCCTACAATGAGCAGTTCTTC,CSATGLTSSYNEQFF
.,TRBV7-8,TRBJ1-5,.,TGTGCCAGCAGCCGTGGGAGGGCCGTCAATCAGCCCCAGCATTTT,CASSRGRAVNQPQHF
.,TRBV3-1,TRBJ2-3,TRBD2,TGTGCCAGCGGACTAGCGGGGGGAAGCACAGATACGCAGTATTTT,CASGLAGGSTDTQYF
few,TRBV2,TRBJ1-6,.,TGTGCCAGCAGTGAAACGGGGAATTCACCCCTCCACTTT,CASSETGNSPLHF
many,TRBV6-4,TRBJ2-7,.,TGTGCCAGCAGAGGGTCAACAGCCCCCGGCTCCTACGAGCAGTACTTC,CASRGSTAPGSYEQYF
.,TRBV2,TRBJ2-7,.,TGTGCCAGCAGTACCGGATTTCGGGACCGAACCTACGAGCAGTACTTC,CASSTGFRDRTYEQYF
many,TRBV5-6,TRBJ2-6,TRBD1,TGTGCCAGCAGCTTGGCCGGGGACAGTCTAGACTCTGGGGCCAACGTCCTGACTTTC,CASSLAGDSLDSGANVLTF
many,TRBV2,TRBJ1-1,.,TGTGCCAGCAGTGAGCCCCCTACAGGGAACACTGAAGCTTTCTTT,CASSEPPTGNTEAFF
.,TRBV20-1,TRBJ1-2,.,TGCAGTGCAGGGATCTCTCACACCTTC,CSAGISHTF
few,TRBV7-9,TRBJ2-3,.,TGTGCCAGCAGCTTAAAACAGGTGGGCACAGATACGCAGTATTTT,CASSLKQVGTDTQYF
.,TRBV7-6,TRBJ2-1,.,TGTGCCAGCAGCTCAAGGAGGGGTAGCGGTGAGGGCAATGAGCAGTTCTTC,CASSSRRGSGEGNEQFF
few,TRBV2,TRBJ2-7,.,TGTGCCAGCAATAGCTGGGAGGACGAGCAGTACTTC,CASNSWEDEQYF
.,TRBV6-5,TRBJ1-2,TRBD1,TGTGCCGGATGGGACAGATCTAACTATGGCTACACCTTC,CAGWDRSNYGYTF
.,TRBV10-3,TRBJ1-2,.,TGTGCCATCAGTGAGCGGGGATTTCCGGATAACTATGGCTACACCTTC,CAISERGFPDNYGYTF
.,TRBV7-9,TRBJ2-7,.,TGTGCCAGCAGCCCAGGGTACCCAAACTACGAGCAGTACTTC,CASSPGYPNYEQYF
.,TRBV9,TRBJ2-1,.,TGTGCCAGCAGCGTTCGGGGGCCGCCGGGGGAGGAGCAGTTCTTC,CASSVRGPPGEEQFF
once,TRBV25-1,TRBJ1-6,.,TGTGCCAGCAGTGAATCTGTAGGTCGAGGTTCACCCCTCCACTTT,CASSESVGRGSPLHF
.,TRBV10-1,TRBJ2-1,.,TGCGCCAGCAGTGTGGAACGGGAGCCTGAGCAGTTCTTC,CASSVEREPEQFF
.,TRBV24-1,TRBJ2-7,.,TGCGCCAGCCCGGGCCGCGGTTACCCTACAGGGTCCTACGAGCAGTACTTC,CASPGRGYPTGSYEQYF
.,TRBV10-1,TRBJ1-5,.,TGCGCCAGCAGTGAGAGCGGTCGTGAGTCCCAGCATTTT,CASSESGRESQHF
many,TRBV27,TRBJ1-6,.,TGTGCCAGCAGTTATGGGACTTATAATTCACCCCTCCACTTT,CASSYGTYNSPLHF
.,TRBV20-1,TRBJ2-7,TRBD1,TGCAGTGCTCCCCTCCCGGGACAGGGCTACGAGCAGTACTTC,CSAPLPGQGYEQYF
.,TRBV7-8,TRBJ2-4,TRBD1,TGTGCCAGCAGCCACCTTCAGGGGGCAAGTGACATTCAGTACTTC,CASSHLQGASDIQYF
.,TRBV7-9,TRBJ2-3,.,TGTGCCAGCAGCTTAGCAGGTTTGATGGCAGATACGCAGTATTTT,CASSLAGLMADTQYF
few,TRBV7-8,TRBJ2-7,.,TGTGCCAGCAGCTGGGCCGGGACACCACCCTACGAGCAGTACTTC,CASSWAGTPPYEQYF
.,TRBV2,TRBJ2-7,TRBD1,TGTGCCAGCAGAGGGCAGGGGGCTGACGAGCAGTACTTC,CASRGQGADEQYF
.,TRBV15,TRBJ2-4,TRBD2,TGTGCCACCAGCAGAGAGGGACTAGCGGGGGGTCGGAACATTCAGTACTTC,CATSREGLAGGRNIQYF
few,TRBV25-1,TRBJ2-7,TRBD1,TGTGCCAGCAGTGTATCCCTGGGACAGGGGATCAGCGAGCAGTACTTC,CASSVSLGQGISEQYF
.,TRBV15,TRBJ1-4,.,TGTGCCACCAGTCTTTTTAATGAAAAACTGTTTTTT,CATSLFNEKLFF